This record concerns one T cell receptor beta chain sequence. This sample stems from a study of blood T cell repertoires in COVID-19. Repertoires were generated with immunoSEQ multiplex PCR, while TCRdb's copy carries only in-frame clones and drops some. The sample carries over 150,000 clones, roughly 90% recorded once. Germline CDR1 is LGHDT and CDR2 is YNNKEL (reference sequence). V lost 1 base, J lost 13 bases, and 17 bases lay in between. The CDR3 covers 15 residues. The rearrangement links TRBV3-1 (or the pseudogene TRBV3-2) to TRBJ1-6; TRBD1 might be the D (6 bases). The sample consisted of peripheral blood. The sequence was collected from a man aged 65 to 79 with active or convalescent COVID-19. Here the CDR3 reads CASSQVLGAKSPLHF. CDR3 DNA sequence: TGTGCCAGCAGCCAAGTGTTGGGGGCGAAGTCCCCCCTCCACTTT.